These 23 T cell receptor beta chains were sequenced from one sample in a study of T cell repertoires and Cas9 in healthy adults. Produced via immunoSEQ multiplex PCR; TCRdb's table is partial and in-frame only. The sample shows tens of thousands of clones, 91% of them seen only once. The specimen sequenced was CD4+ effector T cells (CD127+, CD25-, CD137-, CD154-) from PBMCs; culture status not recorded. The source is a human donor in good health.

V is TRBV28 and J is TRBJ2-1, with TRBD2 matching 11 bases. Looked up from germline, CDR1 is MDHEN and CDR2 is SYDVKM. With V trimmed by 9 bases and J by 9 bases, 13 bases remained unmatched. This CDR3 is built from 15 residues. The CDR3 nucleotides read TGTGCCAGGGTAACGGCACCTAGCGGGAGGCTTGAGCAGTTCTTC. Its translation: CARVTAPSGRLEQFF.

The V call is TRBV18, the J call TRBJ2-3; tentative D call: TRBD2 (6 bases). The CDR3 consists of 15 residues. Looked up from germline, CDR1 is KGHSH and CDR2 is LQKENI. Trimming took off 4 bases at V and 2 bases at J, with 13 bases between the two ends. The CDR3 nucleotides are TGTGCCAGCTCACTCCGGGACTCCGCCACAGATACGCAGTATTTT. Its protein product is CASSLRDSATDTQYF.

Here the CDR3 DNA reads TGTGCCAGCACTAGCCGGGCCTATGGCTACACCTTC. Translated, it gives CASTSRAYGYTF. V is TRBV6-5 and J is TRBJ1-2; D gene uncertain. Between the trimmed V and J ends, which lost 7 bases and 4 bases, there was a span of 10 bases. CDR3 length equals 12 residues. Germline CDR1 reads MNHEY; CDR2 reads SVGAGI.

The chain has TRBV6-6 and TRBJ2-7; D might be TRBD1 (6 bases). The CDR3 contains 15 residues. V was shortened by 2 bases and J by 3 bases, with 14 bases between the two germline ends. In germline, CDR1 is MNHNY, CDR2 SVGAGI (reference sequence). CDR3 residues: CASSYQGQGIYEQYF. As DNA, the CDR3 is TGTGCCAGCAGTTACCAGGGGCAGGGGATCTACGAGCAGTACTTC.

The chain uses TRBV7-6 and TRBJ2-1; TRBD2 is a possible D gene (5 bases). CDR3 length: 15 residues. From germline, CDR1 is SGHVS and CDR2 FNYEAQ. V lost 3 bases to trimming and J lost 1 base, with 10 bases between them. The CDR3 DNA reads as TGTGCCAGCAGCTTTATCAGCGGTTCCTACAATGAGCAGTTCTTC. This encodes CASSFISGSYNEQFF.

In DNA form, the CDR3 reads TGCGCCAGCAGCCAAGACCCGGGACAAGACACTGAAGCTTTCTTT. Its translation: CASSQDPGQDTEAFF. This sequence joins TRBV4-3 and TRBJ1-1; D is possibly TRBD1 (6 bases). In germline, CDR1 is LGHNA, CDR2 YSLEER. Trimming cost V 0 bases and J 3 bases, with 11 bases left between them. This CDR3 has 15 residues.

The chain links TRBV5-1 to TRBJ2-7; TRBD2 agrees at 7 bases. Germline trimming cut 0 bases from V and 0 bases from J; bases unmatched to any gene: 6. This CDR3 region has 16 residues. The germline CDR1 and CDR2 sequences are SGHRS and YFSETQ. This CDR3 reads CASSLASGISSYEQYF. The DNA for the CDR3 is TGCGCCAGCAGCTTGGCCAGCGGGATAAGCTCCTACGAGCAGTACTTC.

This clone has more than one count but fewer than ten. The chain combines TRBV6-1 with TRBJ2-5, with a possible D match to TRBD1 (5 bases). The CDR3 sequence is 15 residues long. Germline loops: CDR1 MNHNS, CDR2 SASEGT. Trimming pared 4 bases from V and 5 bases from J, leaving 17 bases between. The CDR3 nucleotides are TGTGCCAGCAGTGGCCCGGACACGCAACGGGAGACCCAGTACTTC. This codes for CASSGPDTQRETQYF.

The chain is built from TRBV5-1 and TRBJ1-2, with a weak D call TRBD1 (5 bases). The germline gives CDR1 SGHRS, CDR2 YFSETQ. The length of the CDR3 is 14 residues. The V and J ends lost 0 bases and 3 bases respectively, with 9 bases between them. The CDR3 DNA sequence: TGCGCCAGCAGCTTGGGGCAGGGCTACTATGGCTACACCTTC. Its protein product is CASSLGQGYYGYTF.

This chain connects TRBV15 to TRBJ2-7, with D uncertain. V was shortened by 0 bases and J by 6 bases, with 12 bases between the two germline ends. CDR1 is LNHNV, CDR2 YYDKDF, per germline (reference sequence). This CDR3 contains 14 residues. The CDR3: CATSRDTRLSEQYF. CDR3 coding DNA: TGTGCCACCAGCAGAGATACCCGCCTGAGCGAGCAGTACTTC.

On this clone itself: Other nucleotide sequences in the sample specify the same CDR3. The chain has TRBV10-3 and TRBJ1-2; 7 bases are shared with TRBD1. V lost 0 bases and J lost 4; bases outside the gene matches: 8. CDR1 is ENHRY, CDR2 SYGVKD, per germline. The CDR3 loop spans 16 amino acids. The CDR3 reads CAISESGQGGFYGYTF. The DNA for the CDR3 is TGTGCCATCAGTGAGTCGGGGCAGGGGGGCTTCTATGGCTACACCTTC.

The V and J genes are TRBV6-1 and TRBJ2-2; no firm D call. The CDR3 extends over 14 amino acids. V was cut by 3 bases and J by 0 bases, with 5 bases left in between. CDR1 is MNHNS, CDR2 SASEGT, per germline. CDR3 region: CASSDEPNTGELFF. The CDR3 DNA is TGTGCCAGCAGTGATGAACCGAACACCGGGGAGCTGTTTTTT.

The V and J genes are TRBV2 and TRBJ2-3; 13 bases align to TRBD2. The ends lost 8 bases at V and 4 bases at J; junction bases unmatched: 3. Germline V CDR1 and CDR2: SNHLY, FYNNEI. This CDR3 has 14 residues. This CDR3 reads CASATSGRADTQYF. In DNA form, the CDR3 reads TGTGCCAGCGCTACTAGCGGGAGGGCAGATACGCAGTATTTT.

The chain carries TRBV6-5 and TRBJ1-2, with D perhaps TRBD1 (5 bases). Germline values: CDR1 MNHEY, CDR2 SVGAGI. There are 15 residues in the CDR3. With 7 bases removed from V and 7 bases from J, the gap between germline ends came to 22 bases. The CDR3 DNA sequence: TGTGCCAGCAATCTGAGGGACCTGGTGAAATTTGGCTACACCTTC. Encoded protein: CASNLRDLVKFGYTF.

Only a few counts were recorded for this clone. The chain recombines TRBV6-1 with TRBJ1-6; TRBD1 matches 9 bases. Germline V gene data show CDR1 as MNHNS and CDR2 as SASEGT. This CDR3 region has 15 residues. J was trimmed by 10 bases and V by 0 bases; bases with no gene match: 4. CDR3 region: CASSEATGGGSPLHF. The CDR3 DNA is TGTGCCAGCAGTGAAGCGACAGGGGGGGGATCACCCCTCCACTTT.

The chain uses TRBV11-2 and TRBJ1-3; D is unclear. Per germline, CDR1 SGHAT and CDR2 FQNNGV. Trimming shortened V by 5 bases and J by 4 bases, and 12 bases separated the two germline ends. The CDR3 extends over 14 amino acids. The CDR3 coding sequence is TGTGCCAGCAGCCCCAGCCTAGTCGGAAACACCATATATTTT. Encoded protein: CASSPSLVGNTIYF.

The rearrangement uses TRBV4-3 and TRBJ2-7; D call uncertain. V was shortened by 0 bases and J by 3 bases, with 12 bases between the two germline ends. This CDR3 spans 15 amino acids. The germline V gene encodes CDR1 LGHNA and CDR2 YSLEER. The CDR3 sequence: CASSQEGLPIYEQYF. The CDR3 DNA reads TGCGCCAGCAGCCAAGAAGGGCTACCGATCTACGAGCAGTACTTC.

CDR3 sequence: CASSLRRGGAAVDTEAFF. The DNA for the CDR3 is TGTGCCAGCAGCTTAAGGCGGGGTGGGGCAGCCGTAGACACTGAAGCTTTCTTT. The chain uses TRBV7-2 and TRBJ1-1, with D perhaps TRBD1 (5 bases). The CDR3 loop spans 18 amino acids. Germline V CDR1 and CDR2: SGHTA, FQGNSA. V was pared by 2 bases and J by 3 bases, with 22 bases between.

The V call is TRBV5-1, the J call TRBJ2-6, with a weak D call TRBD2 (5 bases). This CDR3 spans 15 amino acids. Looked up from germline, CDR1 is SGHRS and CDR2 is YFSETQ. Trimming shortened V by 4 bases and J by 17 bases, and 25 bases separated the two germline ends. The CDR3 is CASSASWGEGVTLTF. The DNA for the CDR3 is TGCGCCAGCAGCGCCTCGTGGGGTGAGGGCGTGACCTTGACTTTC. Supplemented by reference TRBV5-1 and TRBJ2-6, the full variable domain reads KAGVTQTPRYLIKTRGQQVTLSCSPISGHRSVSWYQQTPGQGLQFLFEYFSETQRNKGNFPGRFSGRQFSNSRSEMNVSTLELGDSALYLCASSASWGEGVTLTFGAGSRLTVL.

V gene TRBV9 combines with J gene TRBJ2-5, with D uncertain. The CDR3 is made up of 12 amino acids. Germline-derived CDR1 and CDR2 are SGDLS and YYNGEE. Trimming removed 4 bases at V and 7 bases at J, with 11 bases between. In DNA form, the CDR3 reads TGTGCCAGCAGCACGCTCCTGGGGACCCAGTACTTC. Translating gives CASSTLLGTQYF.

This chain uses TRBV11-1 with TRBJ1-1, with 7 bases that match TRBD1. CDR3 length: 16 residues. V was clipped by 0 bases and J by 7 bases; unmatched bases: 11. CDR1 is SGHAT and CDR2 is FQDESV in the germline V gene (reference sequence). The CDR3: CASSLASTGDRGEAFF. DNA for the CDR3: TGTGCCAGCAGCTTAGCTTCCACAGGGGATCGGGGTGAAGCTTTCTTT.

The chain is built from TRBV5-1 and TRBJ2-5; TRBD1 matches at 8 bases. Germline-derived CDR1 and CDR2 are SGHRS and YFSETQ. With V trimmed by 3 bases and J by 4 bases, 5 bases remained unmatched. The CDR3 has 14 residues. The CDR3 DNA is TGCGCCAGCAGCTCAAATACAGGGGGAGAGACCCAGTACTTC. As protein: CASSSNTGGETQYF. Supplemented by reference TRBV5-1 and TRBJ2-5, the full variable domain reads KAGVTQTPRYLIKTRGQQVTLSCSPISGHRSVSWYQQTPGQGLQFLFEYFSETQRNKGNFPGRFSGRQFSNSRSEMNVSTLELGDSALYLCASSSNTGGETQYFGPGTRLLVL.

In its sample, this clone was seen once. The rearrangement links TRBV28 to TRBJ2-5; 8 bases are a match to TRBD1. V was clipped by 6 bases and J by 0 bases; unmatched bases: 6. Germline V gives CDR1 MDHEN, CDR2 SYDVKM. There are 15 residues in the CDR3. The CDR3 region is CASSSRQGHQETQYF. The CDR3 DNA reads TGTGCCAGCAGCTCACGACAGGGGCACCAAGAGACCCAGTACTTC.